A selection of T cell receptor beta chains follows, all from one sample in a study of blood T cell repertoires in COVID-19. Clones were read by immunoSEQ multiplex PCR, and TCRdb kept only the in-frame ones, dropping some. This sample has more than 40,000 clones, with 65% to 90% found just once. What was sequenced was peripheral blood. All receptors derive from a woman of 80 years or more with acute or convalescent COVID-19. Each CDR3 is given with its conserved first and last residue. The D gene is left open where the match is weak. The listing skips clone size in some rows; elsewhere it reads once, few, many or a size class.

j_call,v_call,d_call,clone_size,cdr3_aa,cdr3_nt
TRBJ2-2,TRBV4-1,TRBD1,.,CASSLLQTGGEELFF,TGCGCCAGCAGTCTCCTCCAGACAGGGGGTGAGGAGCTGTTTTTT
TRBJ1-4,TRBV6-1,TRBD1,.,CASSDHRGGNEKLFF,TGTGCCAGCAGTGACCACAGGGGCGGGAATGAAAAACTGTTTTTT
TRBJ1-1,TRBV10-3,TRBD1,few,CAISVGDRSNTEAFF,TGTGCCATCAGTGTGGGGGACAGGTCGAACACTGAAGCTTTCTTT
TRBJ1-3,TRBV6-5,.,.,CASSPQGNTIYF,TGTGCCAGCAGTCCACAGGGAAACACCATATATTTT
TRBJ2-3,TRBV9,.,.,CASSAKPGTDTQYF,TGTGCCAGCAGCGCAAAGCCCGGGACAGATACGCAGTATTTT
TRBJ1-3,TRBV6-1,.,few,CASSERISGNTIYF,TGTGCCAGCAGTGAGCGTATCTCTGGAAACACCATATATTTT
TRBJ2-7,TRBV5-1,.,.,CASSLLGEPVSEQYF,TGCGCCAGCAGCTTGCTTGGGGAGCCCGTGTCCGAGCAGTACTTC
TRBJ2-6,TRBV19,.,.,CASSAWDTSSGANVLTF,TGTGCCAGTAGTGCGTGGGACACCAGCTCTGGGGCCAACGTCCTGACTTTC
TRBJ2-2,TRBV2,TRBD2,.,CAMEREANTGELFF,TGTGCCATGGAGCGGGAAGCGAACACCGGGGAGCTGTTTTTT
TRBJ1-1,TRBV5-1,.,.,CASSLGTGGAGKAFF,TGCGCCAGCAGCTTGGGAACGGGGGGCGCAGGAAAAGCTTTCTTT
TRBJ2-2,TRBV10-3,TRBD2,few,CAISAREDGELFF,TGTGCCATCAGTGCTCGGGAGGACGGGGAGCTGTTTTTT
TRBJ2-7,TRBV7-8,.,.,CASSSNRAYEQYF,TGTGCCAGCAGCTCCAACAGGGCCTACGAGCAGTACTTC
TRBJ2-1,TRBV11-2,TRBD2,few,CASSVGGTGSYNEQFF,TGTGCCAGCAGTGTCGGGGGGACCGGATCCTACAATGAGCAGTTCTTC
TRBJ2-6,TRBV6-5,.,.,CASSYKQGGGANVLTF,TGTGCCAGCAGTTACAAACAGGGAGGGGGGGCCAACGTCCTGACTTTC
TRBJ2-7,TRBV4-1,.,.,CASSLGTSGAYEQYF,TGCGCCAGCAGCCTGGGGACATCCGGGGCCTACGAGCAGTACTTC
TRBJ1-5,TRBV5-1,.,.,CASSLEGNSNQPQHF,TGCGCCAGCAGCTTGGAGGGGAATAGCAATCAGCCCCAGCATTTT
TRBJ2-1,TRBV5-5,TRBD2,.,CASSLVLAGVVGNEQFF,TGTGCCAGCAGCTTAGTACTAGCGGGGGTCGTAGGGAATGAGCAGTTCTTC
TRBJ2-3,TRBV12-3/TRBV12-4,.,.,CASSFSGADTQYF,TGTGCCAGCAGTTTTTCGGGAGCAGATACGCAGTATTTT
TRBJ1-6,TRBV9,.,.,CASSTGDPNSPLHF,TGTGCCAGCAGCACGGGAGATCCGAATTCACCCCTCCACTTT
TRBJ2-7,TRBV6-1,TRBD1,few,CASSFDRGLSEQYF,TGTGCCAGCAGTTTCGACAGGGGGCTCAGCGAGCAGTACTTC
TRBJ2-7,TRBV5-6,.,once,CASSLLQASYEQYF,TGTGCCAGCAGCTTGTTACAGGCCTCCTACGAGCAGTACTTC
TRBJ1-1,TRBV9,TRBD1,.,CASSPDMTGGGEAFF,TGTGCCAGCAGCCCCGACATGACAGGGGGCGGTGAAGCTTTCTTT
TRBJ1-1,TRBV6-5,.,once,CASSNLGDYNTEAFF,TGTGCCAGCAGTAATCTAGGGGACTACAACACTGAAGCTTTCTTT
TRBJ2-3,TRBV18,TRBD2,.,CASSPRGGTDTQYF,TGTGCCAGCTCACCGCGGGGGGGCACAGATACGCAGTATTTT
TRBJ1-4,TRBV5-1,TRBD1,.,CASSTQGATNEKLFF,TGCGCCAGCAGCACCCAGGGGGCAACTAATGAAAAACTGTTTTTT
TRBJ2-1,TRBV11-2,.,.,CASSLAPAARNEQFF,TGTGCCAGCAGCTTAGCCCCAGCGGCACGGAATGAGCAGTTCTTC
TRBJ1-1,TRBV4-1,.,.,CASSQDGGSLDTEAFF,TGCGCCAGCAGCCAAGATGGAGGGTCTTTAGACACTGAAGCTTTCTTT
TRBJ2-7,TRBV5-6,.,.,CASSLGQYEQYF,TGTGCCAGCAGCTTGGGGCAATACGAGCAGTACTTC
TRBJ1-4,TRBV10-3,TRBD1,.,CAISDDFRDRNEKLFF,TGTGCCATCAGTGACGACTTCCGGGACAGAAATGAAAAACTGTTTTTT
TRBJ1-4,TRBV5-5,.,.,CASSRGLNLDEKLFF,TGTGCCAGCAGCCGCGGACTTAATCTGGATGAAAAACTGTTTTTT
TRBJ2-2,TRBV11-2,TRBD1,.,CASSLRTGGHGELFF,TGTGCCAGCAGCCTCCGGACAGGGGGCCACGGGGAGCTGTTTTTT
TRBJ2-2,TRBV2,TRBD2,.,CASSNLAGVGGELFF,TGTGCCAGCAGTAATCTAGCGGGGGTCGGCGGGGAGCTGTTTTTT
TRBJ2-7,TRBV20-1,TRBD1,.,CSAPQGYEQYF,TGCAGTGCTCCACAGGGGTACGAGCAGTACTTC
TRBJ2-7,TRBV6-5,TRBD2,once,CASSLQAGGLLKQYF,TGTGCCAGCAGCCTTCAAGCGGGGGGGCTTTTAAAGCAGTACTTC
TRBJ1-1,TRBV15,.,.,CATSRGGPWNTEAFF,TGTGCCACCAGCAGGGGGGGGCCATGGAACACTGAAGCTTTCTTT
TRBJ2-7,TRBV19,.,.,CASSLQGGTYEQYF,TGTGCCAGTAGTCTCCAGGGGGGTACCTACGAGCAGTACTTC
TRBJ2-7,TRBV9,.,.,CASSPTLGDFYEQYF,TGTGCCAGCAGCCCTACCCTAGGGGATTTCTACGAGCAGTACTTC
TRBJ1-4,TRBV30,TRBD1,few,CARTGTGNEKLFF,TGTGCCAGGACCGGGACAGGGAACGAAAAACTGTTTTTT
TRBJ2-7,TRBV7-8,TRBD1,once,CASRIGQGTYEQYF,TGTGCCAGCAGGATCGGACAGGGCACCTACGAGCAGTACTTC
TRBJ1-1,TRBV12-3/TRBV12-4,.,.,CASSFRLNTEAFF,TGTGCCAGCAGTTTCCGTTTGAACACTGAAGCTTTCTTT
TRBJ1-6,TRBV3-1/TRBV3-2,TRBD1,.,CASRTGTGVLSPLHF,TGTGCCAGCAGAACCGGGACAGGGGTCCTTTCACCCCTCCACTTT
TRBJ1-6,TRBV12-3/TRBV12-4,.,.,CASSRGGSPLHF,TGTGCCAGCAGCAGGGGTGGTTCACCCCTCCACTTT
TRBJ2-3,TRBV5-8,.,.,CASSLAGDGTDTQYF,TGTGCCAGCAGCTTGGCGGGGGATGGAACAGATACGCAGTATTTT
TRBJ1-2,TRBV3-1/TRBV3-2,TRBD1,.,CASSQPGQGLDGYTF,TGTGCCAGCAGCCAACCAGGACAGGGGTTAGATGGCTACACCTTC
TRBJ1-2,TRBV29-1,TRBD1,medium-sized,CSVDRAGTGDNYGYTF,TGCAGCGTTGATAGGGCCGGGACAGGGGATAACTATGGCTACACCTTC
TRBJ2-5,TRBV7-8,.,.,CASSSQGFKEETQYF,TGTGCCAGCAGCTCCCAGGGGTTCAAGGAAGAGACCCAGTACTTC
TRBJ2-1,TRBV3-1/TRBV3-2,TRBD2,.,CASSQELAGKGEQFF,TGTGCCAGCAGCCAAGAACTAGCGGGGAAGGGTGAGCAGTTCTTC
TRBJ1-6,TRBV3-1/TRBV3-2,.,few,CASSQFSTGINSPLHF,TGTGCCAGCAGCCAATTTTCGACAGGAATCAATTCACCCCTCCACTTT
TRBJ2-7,TRBV11-3,TRBD1,once,CASSSDGTVSTEQYF,TGTGCCAGCAGCTCAGACGGGACAGTCTCCACCGAGCAGTACTTC
TRBJ2-1,TRBV9,TRBD2,.,CASSTRLAGGNEQFF,TGTGCCAGCAGCACCCGACTAGCGGGGGGGAATGAGCAGTTCTTC
TRBJ1-2,TRBV9,TRBD1,few,CASSPGTGYGYTF,TGTGCCAGCAGCCCCGGGACAGGCTATGGCTACACCTTC
TRBJ1-5,TRBV12-3/TRBV12-4,TRBD1,.,CASSQDRGKAQHF,TGTGCCAGCAGTCAGGACAGGGGGAAGGCCCAGCATTTT
TRBJ2-5,TRBV19,.,.,CASSLSGEVMAQYF,TGTGCCAGTAGTCTGAGTGGTGAGGTTATGGCCCAGTACTTC
TRBJ1-2,TRBV7-6,.,.,CASSLSPEAGYGYTF,TGTGCCAGCAGCTTAAGTCCAGAGGCGGGCTATGGCTACACCTTC
TRBJ2-2,TRBV6-5,TRBD1,.,CASSYSRGRGSGELFF,TGTGCCAGCAGTTACTCCCGGGGCAGGGGGTCCGGGGAGCTGTTTTTT